Sequencing of this TCR beta chain was carried out in a study of shared clonotypes between healthy human individuals. Study in general: A donor's plate count was three for CD4 naive and three for CD4 memory; CD8 naive had two and CD8 memory one.

V gave up 5 bases and J gave up 3 bases; unmatched junction bases: 7. From germline, CDR1 is MNHEY and CDR2 SVGAGI. The CDR3 length is 14 residues. The assay was immunoSEQ multiplex PCR, and TCRdb's table has in-frame clones only and misses some. Here the sample spans about 1,900,000 clones, approximately 94% being singletons. Whole-study results and caveats: Memory subsets had estimated richness that was generally smaller than that of naive subsets.

Only CD45RO-negative cells positively selected for CCR7 counted as naive CD8 cells, so terminally differentiated effector memory CD45RA+ cells were excluded. In the case of this clone: Its antigen remains unidentified.

This TCR was sampled from a man between 18 and 35 years old in good health. Sequencing input: naive CD8+ T cells sorted from blood. The genes are TRBV6-5 and TRBJ2-7, with 7 bases aligning to TRBD1. CDR3 in amino acids: CASSPGQASYEQYF. DNA of the CDR3: TGTGCCAGCAGTCCAGGACAGGCAAGCTACGAGCAGTACTTC.